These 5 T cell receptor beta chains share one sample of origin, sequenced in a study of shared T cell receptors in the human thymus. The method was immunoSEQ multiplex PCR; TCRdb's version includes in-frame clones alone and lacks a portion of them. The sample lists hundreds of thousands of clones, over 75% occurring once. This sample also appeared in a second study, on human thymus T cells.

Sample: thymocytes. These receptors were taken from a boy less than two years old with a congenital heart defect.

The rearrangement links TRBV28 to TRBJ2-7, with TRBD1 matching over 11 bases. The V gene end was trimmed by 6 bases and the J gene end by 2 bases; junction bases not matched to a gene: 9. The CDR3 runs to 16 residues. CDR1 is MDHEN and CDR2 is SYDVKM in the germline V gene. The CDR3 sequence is CASSTQDRGPPYEQYF. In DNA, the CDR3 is TGTGCCAGCAGCACCCAGGACAGGGGGCCACCCTACGAGCAGTACTTC.

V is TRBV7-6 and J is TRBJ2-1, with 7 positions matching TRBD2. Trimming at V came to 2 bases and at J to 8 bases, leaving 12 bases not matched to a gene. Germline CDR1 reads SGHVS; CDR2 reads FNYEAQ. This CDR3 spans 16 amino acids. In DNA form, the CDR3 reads TGTGCCAGCAGCTTACTAGCGGACCACAAGCGCGATGAGCAGTTCTTC. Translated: CASSLLADHKRDEQFF.

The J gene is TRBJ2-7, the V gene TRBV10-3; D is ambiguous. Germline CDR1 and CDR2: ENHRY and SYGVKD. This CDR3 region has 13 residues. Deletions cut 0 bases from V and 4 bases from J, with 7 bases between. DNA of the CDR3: TGTGCCATCAGTGAGTCCCCGGGTTACGAGCAGTACTTC. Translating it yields CAISESPGYEQYF.

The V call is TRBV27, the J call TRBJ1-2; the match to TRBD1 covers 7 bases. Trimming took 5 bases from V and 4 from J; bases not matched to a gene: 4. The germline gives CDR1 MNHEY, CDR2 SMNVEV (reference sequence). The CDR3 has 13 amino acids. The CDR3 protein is CASSPHRGYGYTF. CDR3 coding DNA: TGTGCCAGCAGTCCCCACAGGGGCTATGGCTACACCTTC.

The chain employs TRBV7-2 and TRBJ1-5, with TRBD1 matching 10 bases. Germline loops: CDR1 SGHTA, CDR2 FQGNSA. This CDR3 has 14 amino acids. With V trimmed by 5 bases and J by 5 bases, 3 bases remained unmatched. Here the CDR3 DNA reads TGTGCCAGCAGCAGGACAGGGGGGGATCAGCCCCAGCATTTT. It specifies CASSRTGGDQPQHF. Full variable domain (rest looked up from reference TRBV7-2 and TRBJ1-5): GAGVSQSPSNKVTEKGKDVELRCDPISGHTALYWYRQSLGQGLEFLIYFQGNSAPDKSGLPSDRFSAERTGGSVSTLTIQRTQQEDSAVYLCASSRTGGDQPQHFGDGTRLSIL.